The 11 T cell receptor beta chains given below trace back to one sample, sequenced in a study of T cells of healthy individuals. TCRdb ran MiXCR on the 5' RACE reads and lists one entry per CDR3 protein. Among 45,000 to 60,000 distinct CDR3 sequences, 14% to 15% were seen once, and the ten largest hold roughly 16%. These receptors all come from a human donor in good health.

This clonotype was seen repeatedly, ten times or more. The V and J genes are TRBV18 and TRBJ2-1; D not certain. Germline CDR1 and CDR2: KGHSH and LQKENI. V gave up 0 bases and J gave up 6 bases, with 9 bases separating them. CDR3 length: 14 residues. CDR3 residues: CASSPPARSNEQFF. The CDR3 bases are TGTGCCAGCTCACCACCTGCTAGGAGCAATGAGCAGTTCTTC.

This clonotype was detected a few times. The chain is built from TRBV5-6 and TRBJ2-1; 11 bases align to TRBD2. V gave up 6 bases and J gave up 1 base; unmatched junction bases: 6. The CDR3 spans 16 residues. Germline V lookup: CDR1 SGHDT, CDR2 YYEEEE. The CDR3 here is CASTLSSGRSYNEQFF. Here the CDR3 DNA reads TGTGCCAGCACCCTCTCTAGCGGGAGGTCCTACAATGAGCAGTTCTTC. Complete variable domain (other parts from reference TRBV5-6 and TRBJ2-1): DAGVTQSPTHLIKTRGQQVTLRCSPKSGHDTVSWYQQALGQGPQFIFQYYEEEERQRGNFPDRFSGHQFPNYSSELNVNALLLGDSALYLCASTLSSGRSYNEQFFGPGTRLTVL.

This clonotype is medium-sized in the sample. CDR3 loop: CASSLAGPFGEQYF. The CDR3 bases are TGTGCCAGCAGCTTAGCCGGACCTTTTGGGGAGCAGTACTTC. The chain recombines TRBV7-2 with TRBJ2-7, with D unresolved. The V gene lost 0 bases and the J gene lost 7 bases, with 13 bases spanning the gap. Germline lookup yields CDR1 SGHTA and CDR2 FQGNSA. There are 14 residues in the CDR3. Full variable domain (missing parts from reference TRBV7-2 and TRBJ2-7): GAGVSQSPSNKVTEKGKDVELRCDPISGHTALYWYRQSLGQGLEFLIYFQGNSAPDKSGLPSDRFSAERTGGSVSTLTIQRTQQEDSAVYLCASSLAGPFGEQYFGPGTRLTVT.

This clonotype has only a few counts. This sequence joins TRBV15 and TRBJ1-5; the D is unclear. Trimming took 0 bases from V and 4 from J, leaving 10 bases between them. The germline V gene has CDR1 LNHNV and CDR2 YYDKDF (reference sequence). This CDR3 is built from 15 residues. The CDR3 DNA is TGTGCCACCAGCAGAGATCTGGGAGGGAATCAGCCCCAGCATTTT. The encoded protein is CATSRDLGGNQPQHF.

A few counts support this clonotype. The V and J genes are TRBV5-1 and TRBJ1-2; 7 positions agree with TRBD1. The CDR3 runs to 15 residues. J lost 4 bases, V lost 3 bases, and 9 bases had no gene match. Germline CDR1 is SGHRS and CDR2 is YFSETQ. CDR3 sequence: CASSSQQGSGYGYTF. CDR3 DNA sequence: TGCGCCAGCAGCTCGCAACAGGGGTCCGGCTATGGCTACACCTTC. Variable domain in full (rest from reference TRBV5-1 and TRBJ1-2): KAGVTQTPRYLIKTRGQQVTLSCSPISGHRSVSWYQQTPGQGLQFLFEYFSETQRNKGNFPGRFSGRQFSNSRSEMNVSTLELGDSALYLCASSSQQGSGYGYTFGSGTRLTVV.

In its sample, this clonotype was seen many times. This chain uses TRBV5-1 with TRBJ1-2; D perhaps matches TRBD1 (6 bases). The CDR3 is made up of 14 amino acids. The germline V gene has CDR1 SGHRS and CDR2 YFSETQ. Deletions cut 0 bases from V and 3 bases from J, with 9 bases between. The CDR3 DNA follows: TGCGCCAGCAGCTTGGACAGGGCTTACTATGGCTACACCTTC. Translation gives CASSLDRAYYGYTF.

This clonotype was detected only a few times. V and J are TRBV19 and TRBJ2-1, with D unresolved. The germline V gene has CDR1 LNHDA and CDR2 SQIVND (reference sequence). V lost 0 bases and J lost 5, with 8 bases in between. The CDR3 loop spans 14 amino acids. CDR3 loop: CASSIDGRHNEQFF. The CDR3, as DNA: TGTGCCAGTAGTATAGACGGACGGCACAATGAGCAGTTCTTC.

The chain is built from TRBV4-3 and TRBJ1-5; no definite D call. Trimming cost V 0 bases and J 3 bases, with 12 bases left between them. Germline CDR1 LGHNA, CDR2 YSLEER. The CDR3 runs 16 residues. CDR3 coding DNA: TGCGCCAGCAGCCAAGATCGTCAGACCTTCAATCAGCCCCAGCATTTT. This encodes CASSQDRQTFNQPQHF.

The V gene is TRBV5-1, the J gene TRBJ1-1, with D tentatively TRBD1 (5 bases). Germline V lookup: CDR1 SGHRS, CDR2 YFSETQ. The CDR3 sequence is 15 residues long. Between the trimmed V and J ends, which lost 0 bases and 6 bases, there was a span of 15 bases. CDR3 in amino acids: CASSLDGDGRAEAFF. DNA of the CDR3: TGCGCCAGCAGCTTGGACGGGGACGGGAGGGCTGAAGCTTTCTTT.

This clonotype was found many times. The chain links TRBV10-3 to TRBJ1-5; TRBD1 aligns across 8 bases. From germline, CDR1 is ENHRY and CDR2 SYGVKD. Trimming took 3 bases from V and 1 from J; bases not matched to a gene: 2. This CDR3 is 15 amino acids long. The CDR3 sequence: CAISDRGPSNQPQHF. For the CDR3, the DNA is TGTGCCATCAGTGACAGGGGGCCGAGCAATCAGCCCCAGCATTTT.

There are many counts of this clonotype. V is TRBV7-9 and J is TRBJ2-2; possible D gene TRBD1, 6 bases. Trimming removed 5 bases at V and 4 bases at J, with 11 bases between. CDR3 length: 14 residues. Per the germline V gene, CDR1 is SEHNR and CDR2 is FQNEAQ (reference sequence). The CDR3 nucleotides read TGTGCCAGCAGCCCCCGACAGGTCACCGGGGAGCTGTTTTTT. This translates into CASSPRQVTGELFF. Drawing the rest from reference TRBV7-9 and TRBJ2-2, the complete variable domain is DTGVSQNPRHKITKRGQNVTFRCDPISEHNRLYWYRQTLGQGPEFLTYFQNEAQLEKSRLLSDRFSAERPKGSFSTLEIQRTEQGDSAMYLCASSPRQVTGELFFGEGSRLTVL.